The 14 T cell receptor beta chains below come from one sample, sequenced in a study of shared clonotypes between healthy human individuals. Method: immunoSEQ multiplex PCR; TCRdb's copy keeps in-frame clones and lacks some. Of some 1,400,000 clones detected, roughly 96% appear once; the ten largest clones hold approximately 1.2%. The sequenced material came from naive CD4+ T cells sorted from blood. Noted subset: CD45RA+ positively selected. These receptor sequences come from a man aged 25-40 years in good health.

Here the CDR3 reads CASSEWSVGVESTQYF. The DNA for the CDR3 is TGCGCCAGCAGTGAGTGGTCGGTTGGTGTGGAGTCGACCCAGTACTTC. The chain has TRBV10-2 and TRBJ2-5; D is ambiguous. Germline V gene data show CDR1 as WSHSY and CDR2 as SAAADI. The CDR3 sequence is 16 residues long. V was clipped by 1 base and J by 7 bases, with 19 bases between them.

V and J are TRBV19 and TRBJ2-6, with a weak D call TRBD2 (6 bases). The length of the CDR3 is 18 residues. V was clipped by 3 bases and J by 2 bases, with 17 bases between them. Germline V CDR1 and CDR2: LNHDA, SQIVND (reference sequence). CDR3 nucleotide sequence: TGTGCCAGTAGTATGGGGGTTCAGCGGAGGGCTGGGGCCAACGTCCTGACTTTC. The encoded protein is CASSMGVQRRAGANVLTF. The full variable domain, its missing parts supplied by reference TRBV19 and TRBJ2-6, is DGGITQSPKYLFRKEGQNVTLSCEQNLNHDAMYWYRQDPGQGLRLIYYSQIVNDFQKGDIAEGYSVSREKKESFPLTVTSAQKNPTAFYLCASSMGVQRRAGANVLTFGAGSRLTVL.

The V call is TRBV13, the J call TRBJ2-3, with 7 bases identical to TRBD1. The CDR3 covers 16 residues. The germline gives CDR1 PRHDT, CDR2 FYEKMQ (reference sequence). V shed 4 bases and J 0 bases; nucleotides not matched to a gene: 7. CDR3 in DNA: TGTGCCAGCAGCTCAAACAGGGGACGTAGCACAGATACGCAGTATTTT. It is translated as CASSSNRGRSTDTQYF.

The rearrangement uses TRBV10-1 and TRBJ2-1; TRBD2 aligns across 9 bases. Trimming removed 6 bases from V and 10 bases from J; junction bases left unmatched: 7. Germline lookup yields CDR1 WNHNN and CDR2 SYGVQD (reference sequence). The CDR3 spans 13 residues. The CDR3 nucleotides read TGCGCCAGCAGGTTTAGCGGGAGAAGCGAGCAGTTCTTC. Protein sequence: CASRFSGRSEQFF.

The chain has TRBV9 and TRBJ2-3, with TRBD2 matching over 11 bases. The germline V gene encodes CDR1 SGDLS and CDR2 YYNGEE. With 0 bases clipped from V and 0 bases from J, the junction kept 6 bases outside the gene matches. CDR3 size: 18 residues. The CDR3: CASSVVPSGGISTDTQYF. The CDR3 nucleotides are TGTGCCAGCAGCGTAGTACCTAGCGGGGGGATTAGCACAGATACGCAGTATTTT.

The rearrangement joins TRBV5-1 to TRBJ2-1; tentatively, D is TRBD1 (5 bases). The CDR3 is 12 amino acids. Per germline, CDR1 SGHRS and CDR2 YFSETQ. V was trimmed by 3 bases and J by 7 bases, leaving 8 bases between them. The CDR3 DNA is TGCGCCAGCAGCTCGGCAGGGAATGAGCAGTTCTTC. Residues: CASSSAGNEQFF.

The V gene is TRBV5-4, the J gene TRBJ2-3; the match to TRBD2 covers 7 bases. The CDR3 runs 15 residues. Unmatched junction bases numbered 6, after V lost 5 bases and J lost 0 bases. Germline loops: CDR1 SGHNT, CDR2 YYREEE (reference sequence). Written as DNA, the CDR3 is TGTGCCAGCAGTCAGCCGGGACTAAGCACAGATACGCAGTATTTT. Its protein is CASSQPGLSTDTQYF.

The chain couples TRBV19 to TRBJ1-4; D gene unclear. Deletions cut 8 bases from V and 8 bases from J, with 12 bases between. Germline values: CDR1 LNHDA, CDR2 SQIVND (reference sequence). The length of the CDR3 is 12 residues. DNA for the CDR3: TGTGCCAGTTCCTTTCAAGGGGAAAAACTGTTTTTT. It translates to CASSFQGEKLFF.

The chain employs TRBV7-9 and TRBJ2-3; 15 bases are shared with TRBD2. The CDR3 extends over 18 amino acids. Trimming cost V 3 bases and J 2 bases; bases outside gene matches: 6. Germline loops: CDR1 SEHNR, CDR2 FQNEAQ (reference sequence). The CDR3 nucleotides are TGTGCCAGCAGCTTCAGGACTAGCGGGAGGGCGGCCACAGATACGCAGTATTTT. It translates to CASSFRTSGRAATDTQYF. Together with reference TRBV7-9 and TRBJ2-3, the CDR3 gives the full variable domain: DTGVSQNPRHKITKRGQNVTFRCDPISEHNRLYWYRQTLGQGPEFLTYFQNEAQLEKSRLLSDRFSAERPKGSFSTLEIQRTEQGDSAMYLCASSFRTSGRAATDTQYFGPGTRLTVL.

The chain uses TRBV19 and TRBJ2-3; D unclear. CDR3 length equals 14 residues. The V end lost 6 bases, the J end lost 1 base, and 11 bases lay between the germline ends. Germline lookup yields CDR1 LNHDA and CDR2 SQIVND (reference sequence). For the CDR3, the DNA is TGTGCCAGTAGCTTGACACGGGGCACAGATACGCAGTATTTT. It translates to CASSLTRGTDTQYF.

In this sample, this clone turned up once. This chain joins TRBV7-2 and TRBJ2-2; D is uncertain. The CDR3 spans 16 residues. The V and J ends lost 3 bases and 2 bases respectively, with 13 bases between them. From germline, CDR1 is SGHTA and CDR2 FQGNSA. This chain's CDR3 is CASSFIPNKNTGELFF. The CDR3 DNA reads TGTGCCAGCAGCTTTATCCCCAATAAAAACACCGGGGAGCTGTTTTTT.

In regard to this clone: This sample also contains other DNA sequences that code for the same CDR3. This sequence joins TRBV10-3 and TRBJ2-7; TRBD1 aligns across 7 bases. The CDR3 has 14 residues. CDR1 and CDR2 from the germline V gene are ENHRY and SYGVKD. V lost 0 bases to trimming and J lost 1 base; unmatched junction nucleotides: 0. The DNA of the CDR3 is TGTGCCATCAGTGAGTCGACAGGGTCCTACGAGCAGTACTTC. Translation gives CAISESTGSYEQYF.

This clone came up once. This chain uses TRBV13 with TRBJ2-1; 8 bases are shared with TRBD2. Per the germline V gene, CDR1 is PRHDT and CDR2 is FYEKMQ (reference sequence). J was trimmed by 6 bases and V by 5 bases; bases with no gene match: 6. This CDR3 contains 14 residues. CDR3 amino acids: CASSATGLGNEQFF. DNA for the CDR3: TGTGCCAGCAGCGCCACGGGACTAGGCAATGAGCAGTTCTTC.

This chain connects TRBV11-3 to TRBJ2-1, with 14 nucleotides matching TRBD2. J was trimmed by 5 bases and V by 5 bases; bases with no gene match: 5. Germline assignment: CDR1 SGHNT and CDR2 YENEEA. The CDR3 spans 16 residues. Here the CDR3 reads CASSGGTSGSHNEQFF. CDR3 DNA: TGTGCCAGCAGCGGAGGGACTAGCGGGAGCCACAATGAGCAGTTCTTC.